These 15 T cell receptor beta chains share one sample of origin, sequenced in a study of regulatory T cells in long-lasting Graves disease. Time point reported: newly diagnosed GD, antithyroid drugs for less than 3 months. The TCR library was made from RNA extracted from PBMCs. With iRepertoire HTBI primers and Arm-PCR of CDR3 regions, TCR beta libraries were built. TCRdb re-called the multiplex PCR reads through MiXCR, storing one row per CDR3 protein. The data show 390,000 or so distinct CDR3 sequences, 10% to 15% seen once. These data also featured in a second study, about T cells in Graves' hyperthyroidism and ophthalmopathy.

The sample in question was peripheral blood mononuclear cells (PBMCs), obtained at new diagnosis, from a patient treated with antithyroid drugs. These receptors all come from a woman younger than 35 with Graves disease.

This clonotype was counted many times. The chain has TRBV3-1 and TRBJ2-5; D gene uncertain. The CDR3 is 12 residues long. Germline-derived CDR1 and CDR2 are LGHDT and YNNKEL (reference sequence). Trimming took off 3 bases at V and 4 bases at J, with 6 bases between the two ends. CDR3 nucleotide sequence: TGTGCCAGCAGCCAGACCACAGAGACCCAGTACTTC. Protein product: CASSQTTETQYF.

This clonotype was observed at least ten times. The chain joins TRBV4-3 to TRBJ2-3; D is undetermined. V was cut by 0 bases and J by 4 bases, with 8 bases left in between. The CDR3 is made up of 14 amino acids. Germline V gene lookup returns CDR1 LGHNA and CDR2 YSLEER. The CDR3 DNA follows: TGCGCCAGCAGCCAAGATATCACCTCAGATACGCAGTATTTT. Amino acids: CASSQDITSDTQYF.

CDR3 in DNA: TGTGCCAGCACCCAACTGGACAGCCGGAAGGCCAAAAACATTCAGTACTTC. This translates into CASTQLDSRKAKNIQYF. V usage is TRBV28 and J usage is TRBJ2-4; the D gene is possibly TRBD1 (6 bases). The CDR3 consists of 17 residues. Germline lookup yields CDR1 MDHEN and CDR2 SYDVKM. Trimming took 7 bases from V and 1 from J, leaving 20 bases between them.

In this sample, this clonotype turned up many times. The chain employs TRBV6-1 and TRBJ2-5; 7 bases fit TRBD2. In germline, CDR1 is MNHNS, CDR2 SASEGT. This CDR3 contains 15 residues. The ends lost 5 bases at V and 5 bases at J; junction bases unmatched: 11. The CDR3: CASSPPYSGGETQYF. For the CDR3, the DNA is TGTGCCAGCAGTCCCCCATACTCGGGGGGTGAGACCCAGTACTTC.

This clonotype was found many times. The rearrangement links TRBV20-1 to TRBJ2-5; 9 bases are a match to TRBD2. This CDR3 has 14 residues. Germline-derived CDR1 and CDR2 are DFQATT and SNEGSKA (reference sequence). V gave up 5 bases and J gave up 2 bases; unmatched junction bases: 6. Written as DNA, the CDR3 is TGCAGTGCTCCCCCCAGCGGGGGGCAAGAGACCCAGTACTTC. Translation: CSAPPSGGQETQYF.

This clonotype appeared many times. The chain couples TRBV11-3 to TRBJ2-3; a weak D match, TRBD2 (6 bases). CDR1 and CDR2 from the germline V gene are SGHNT and YENEEA. V gave up 1 base and J gave up 5 bases, with 13 bases separating them. The length of the CDR3 is 15 residues. The CDR3 nucleotides are TGTGCCAGCAGCTTAGGCGGGACCATGGGAGATACGCAGTATTTT. Protein sequence: CASSLGGTMGDTQYF.

This clonotype was counted many times. The V call is TRBV6-1, the J call TRBJ1-3; D is ambiguous. The CDR3 consists of 14 residues. Germline loops: CDR1 MNHNS, CDR2 SASEGT. Trimming took 6 bases from V and 0 from J, leaving 9 bases between them. This CDR3 is CASRLGSSGNTIYF. The CDR3, as DNA: TGTGCCAGCAGACTAGGTAGCTCTGGAAACACCATATATTTT.

The chain is built from TRBV4-1 and TRBJ2-5; D is possibly TRBD2 (6 bases). This CDR3 has 14 amino acids. Trimming cost V 2 bases and J 2 bases, with 9 bases left between them. Germline lookup yields CDR1 MGHRA and CDR2 YSYEKL. This chain's CDR3 is CASSQTGLQETQYF. The CDR3 nucleotides read TGCGCCAGCAGCCAAACGGGACTGCAAGAGACCCAGTACTTC.

This clonotype was seen at least ten times. The chain uses TRBV30 and TRBJ1-5; no clear D. Germline CDR1 is GTSNPN and CDR2 is SVGIG (reference sequence). This CDR3 comprises 14 residues. Trimming stripped 2 bases from V and 0 bases from J, with 8 bases between. CDR3 in DNA: TGTGCCTGGAGTTCGGGGAGTAGCAATCAGCCCCAGCATTTT. The encoded protein is CAWSSGSSNQPQHF.

The chain joins TRBV7-9 to TRBJ2-3; 13 nucleotides line up with TRBD2. The better agreement between TRBJ2-1 and the DNA end casts doubt on the J call. There are 16 residues in the CDR3. CDR1 and CDR2 from the germline V gene are SEHNR and FQNEAQ (reference sequence). CDR3 amino acids: CASSLATTSGGNEQFF. The CDR3 DNA is TGTGCCAGCAGCTTAGCAACGACTAGCGGGGGGAATGAGCAGTTCTTC.

This chain uses TRBV12-3 or TRBV12-4 with TRBJ2-5; 8 bases agree with TRBD2. CDR3 size: 12 residues. The V and J ends lost 6 bases and 5 bases, in that order; junction bases with no gene match: 2. CDR3 DNA sequence: TGTGCCAGCAGAATAGCGGGGGAGACCCAGTACTTC. This translates into CASRIAGETQYF.

This clonotype was found many times. V gene TRBV5-1 combines with J gene TRBJ2-1; either TRBD1 or TRBD2 may supply D (5 bases each). TRBJ2-5 explains the end of the DNA better; the J call may be wrong. CDR1 is SGHRS and CDR2 is YFSETQ in the germline V gene. There are 16 residues in the CDR3. The CDR3 region is CASSPFRGGLQETQYF. For the CDR3, the DNA is TGCGCCAGCAGCCCGTTTCGGGGCGGCCTCCAAGAGACCCAGTACTTC.

Many counts were recorded for this clonotype. This sequence may be a read error, since a much larger clone differs from it by one base. The rearrangement links TRBV5-5 to TRBJ2-3; D call uncertain. CDR1 and CDR2 (germline): SGHKS, YYEKEE (reference sequence). V lost 3 bases, J lost 2 bases, and 4 bases lay in between. The CDR3 sequence is 12 residues long. The CDR3 sequence: CASSSPTDTQYF. Here the CDR3 DNA reads TGTGCCAGCAGCTCCCCCACAGATACGCAGTATTTT.

This clonotype was seen ten or more times. The rearrangement joins TRBV4-3 to TRBJ2-2, with D possibly TRBD2 on 7 matching bases. V gave up 0 bases and J gave up 7 bases, with 15 bases separating them. The length of the CDR3 is 16 residues. Germline CDR1 and CDR2: LGHNA and YSLEER. For the CDR3, the DNA is TGCGCCAGCAGCCAAGATCGGCTAGGGGGGGTCGGGGAGCTGTTTTTT. Amino acid sequence: CASSQDRLGGVGELFF.

The V call is TRBV6-2 or TRBV6-3, the J call TRBJ2-1; possibly TRBD2 for D (6 bases). This CDR3 is built from 14 residues. V was pared by 7 bases and J by 4 bases, with 14 bases between. Germline loops: CDR1 MNHEY, CDR2 SVGEGT. Written as DNA, the CDR3 is TGTGCCAGCACCACGGGACTCTCTTACAATGAGCAGTTCTTC. Its protein is CASTTGLSYNEQFF.